Shown below are 15 T cell receptor beta chains from a single sample sequenced in a study of T cells after yellow fever vaccination. TCRdb reprocessed the 5' RACE reads via MiXCR and lists one record per CDR3 protein. The data contain 45,000 to 75,000 distinct CDR3 sequences, about 5% of them singletons. The input for sequencing was PBMCs, either bulk or a sorted T-cell subset (CD4+, CD8+, memory, or dextramer-sorted; not recorded which), taken on the day of the yellow fever booster vaccination. The receptors originated from a man between 18 and 35 years old who received the YFV17D yellow fever vaccine.

This clonotype was observed many times. This chain connects TRBV4-1 to TRBJ2-1; a weak D match, TRBD2 (5 bases). V was cut by 0 bases and J by 9 bases, with 27 bases left in between. The CDR3 consists of 19 residues. The germline V gene has CDR1 MGHRA and CDR2 YSYEKL. The CDR3 is CASSQEGLGELAGNREQFF. DNA for the CDR3: TGCGCCAGCAGCCAAGAAGGGTTAGGTGAGCTAGCCGGGAACCGTGAGCAGTTCTTC.

This clonotype was counted many times. The chain combines TRBV7-9 with TRBJ2-1; 8 bases agree with TRBD1. Trimming removed 2 bases from V and 10 bases from J; junction bases left unmatched: 4. Looked up from germline, CDR1 is SEHNR and CDR2 is FQNEAQ (reference sequence). The CDR3 has 13 residues. In DNA form, the CDR3 reads TGTGCCAGCAGCTTACAGGGGGCGGGGGAGCAGTTCTTC. Its translation: CASSLQGAGEQFF.

This clonotype was detected ten times or more. V and J are TRBV7-2 and TRBJ2-5; 13 bases match TRBD2. V shed 4 bases, J shed 5 bases, and the junction held 7 bases outside the gene matches. Per germline, CDR1 SGHTA and CDR2 FQGNSA. The CDR3 has 16 residues. CDR3 bases: TGTGCCAGCAGCTCGACTAGCGGGGGGCGGTATGAGACCCAGTACTTC. Translation gives CASSSTSGGRYETQYF.

At least ten counts were recorded for this clonotype. This rearrangement joins TRBV10-3 to TRBJ2-1; TRBD1 or TRBD2 may be the D gene (5 bases each). This CDR3 comprises 13 residues. From germline, CDR1 is ENHRY and CDR2 SYGVKD. The CDR3 nucleotides read TGTGCAATCGGGGCAGGGCTTTTTGATGAGCAGTTCTTC. It codes for CAIGAGLFDEQFF.

This sequence joins TRBV7-9 and TRBJ2-2, with 7 bases matching TRBD1. Germline CDR1 reads SEHNR; CDR2 reads FQNEAQ (reference sequence). This CDR3 has 15 residues. V lost 6 bases and J lost 0; bases outside the gene matches: 4. The CDR3 DNA is TGTGCCAGCAGTCCCGGGACAGCGAACACCGGGGAGCTGTTTTTT. It translates to CASSPGTANTGELFF.

There are many counts of this clonotype. V usage is TRBV7-9 and J usage is TRBJ2-7, with 8 bases lining up with TRBD2. V trimming: 5 bases; J trimming: 6 bases; junction bases outside the gene matches: 18. The germline V gene encodes CDR1 SEHNR and CDR2 FQNEAQ (reference sequence). The CDR3 covers 17 residues. The CDR3 here is CASSNRGAGLVSAEQYF. CDR3 bases: TGTGCCAGCAGCAACCGCGGGGCGGGACTAGTAAGTGCCGAGCAGTACTTC.

This rearrangement joins TRBV30 to TRBJ2-2, with D unclear. Germline CDR1 is GTSNPN and CDR2 is SVGIG (reference sequence). Deletions cut 2 bases from V and 4 bases from J, with 5 bases between. There are 12 residues in the CDR3. The CDR3 DNA reads as TGTGCCTGGAGTCTCGGCACCGGGGAGCTGTTTTTT. As protein: CAWSLGTGELFF.

V gene TRBV11-2 combines with J gene TRBJ2-7, with D unresolved. The ends were cut back, 1 base at V and 3 bases at J, with 7 bases in the middle. Per the germline V gene, CDR1 is SGHAT and CDR2 is FQNNGV. The CDR3 is 13 residues long. The CDR3 sequence: CASSLVAGYEQYV. CDR3 DNA: TGTGCCAGCAGCTTAGTGGCTGGCTACGAGCAGTACGTC.

In its sample, this clonotype was seen many times. The V gene is TRBV7-2, the J gene TRBJ2-4; possible D gene TRBD2, 7 bases. The CDR3 is made up of 16 amino acids. Germline lookup yields CDR1 SGHTA and CDR2 FQGNSA. Trimming cost V 3 bases and J 0 bases, with 12 bases left between them. The CDR3 bases are TGTGCCAGCAGCTTCTTCGGGGGGCTAGCCAAAAACATTCAGTACTTC. It encodes CASSFFGGLAKNIQYF.

The V gene is TRBV7-8, the J gene TRBJ2-7; D remains unclear. Germline lookup yields CDR1 SGHVS and CDR2 FQNEAQ. The V end lost 5 bases, the J end lost 3 bases, and 20 bases lay between the germline ends. The CDR3 consists of 16 residues. CDR3 residues: CASSPLVAEVNYEQYV. The CDR3 DNA sequence: TGTGCCAGCAGCCCCTTAGTGGCCGAAGTGAACTACGAGCAGTACGTC.

V gene TRBV6-2 or TRBV6-3 combines with J gene TRBJ1-4; D is ambiguous. Germline-derived CDR1 and CDR2 are MNHEY and SVGEGT. The CDR3 length is 14 residues. V lost 6 bases and J lost 8, with 16 bases in between. The CDR3 sequence is CASRTPHSLEKLFF. The CDR3 DNA sequence: TGTGCCAGCAGAACCCCTCACTCCCTCGAAAAACTGTTTTTT.

J is TRBJ1-2 and V is TRBV6-5, with 7 bases matching TRBD1. Germline trimming cut 0 bases from V and 6 bases from J; bases unmatched to any gene: 4. This CDR3 contains 14 residues. Germline loops: CDR1 MNHEY, CDR2 SVGAGI. CDR3 protein: CASSYSRGRHGYTF. In DNA, the CDR3 is TGTGCCAGCAGTTACTCGAGGGGGCGTCATGGCTACACCTTC.

This clonotype was counted ten times or more. The gene calls are TRBV12-3 or TRBV12-4 and TRBJ2-3; D is unclear. Trimming removed 5 bases from V and 1 base from J, with 10 bases in between. The CDR3 runs 14 residues. CDR3 nucleotide sequence: TGTGCCAGCAGTAAAAGTATCGGCACAGATACGCAGTATTTT. It is translated as CASSKSIGTDTQYF.

This clonotype was detected many times. This chain connects TRBV5-1 to TRBJ1-4, with D unclear. The CDR3 length is 14 residues. V gave up 8 bases and J gave up 8 bases, with 19 bases separating them. CDR1 SGHRS and CDR2 YFSETQ come from the germline V gene. CDR3 loop: CARLKASVVEKLFF. DNA of the CDR3: TGCGCCAGATTGAAGGCGTCAGTCGTGGAAAAACTGTTTTTT.

CDR3 DNA sequence: TGTGCCAGCAGCCAACGTACAGGGGACACGGACCTGAACACTGAAGCTTTCTTT. This translates into CASSQRTGDTDLNTEAFF. The chain recombines TRBV3-1 with TRBJ1-1, with 7 positions matching TRBD1. The CDR3 totals 18 residues. V dropped 2 bases and J dropped 0; count of bases not matched to a gene: 12. CDR1 and CDR2 from the germline V gene are LGHDT and YNNKEL (reference sequence).